This TCR delta chain stems from a study of Vδ1+ human thymocytes. CDR1 is TSWWSYY and CDR2 is QGS in the germline V gene. CDR3 length equals 23 residues. J was trimmed by 1 base and V by 1 base; bases with no gene match: 27. This clone was counted between two and nine times. What it binds is not known. Other nucleotide sequences from this sample produce the same CDR3. Points from the study as a whole: Highly polyclonal TRG and TRD repertoires with Gaussian CDR3 length distributions appeared in thymus.

Extracted RNA was reverse transcribed into cDNA. Multiplex PCR used pooled V-gene forward primers and a constant-region reverse primer to amplify CDR3s. TCRdb reprocessed the multiplex PCR reads through CATT. The table lists 80,000 or so delta-chain clones, approximately 37% of them singletons. This TCR was recovered from a boy in the first two years of life who had congenital heart surgery. The chain uses TRDV1 and TRDJ1; 7 nucleotides align to TRDD3. Sample: Vdelta1+ gamma-delta thymocytes from the thymus. The subset denotes: FACS-sorted CD3+ TCRalphabeta- TCRVdelta1+ TCRVdelta2- thymocytes. In DNA, the CDR3 is TGTGCTCTTGGGGAACCGGGCCTCCCTAAGACTGGACTGGGGCCCCTTTCCACCGATAAACTCATCTTT. This codes for CALGEPGLPKTGLGPLSTDKLIF.